This TCR beta chain was sequenced in a study of T cell changes during pregnancy in multiple sclerosis (dated by TCRdb to about 2019). Regarding the study in general: The study examined how the T cell repertoire changed over the course of pregnancy in women with multiple sclerosis.

V was cut back by 5 bases and J by 7 bases, leaving a gap of 9 bases between them. Taken from the germline V gene (reference sequence), the CDR1 and CDR2 loops are MNHNY and SVGAGI. Taken from cysteine to phenylalanine, the CDR3 has 13 residues. The CDR3 DNA has 39 bases and is translated from base 1. Library construction relied on the immunoSEQ multiplex PCR assay. What TCRdb holds here is the immuneACCESS table cut down to in-frame rearrangements. Part of the clones is not present; checked against another copy, under half of the missing clones reflect an unresolved V gene, and the others are unexplained. Counted in this sample were tens of thousands of clones; over 85% of them appeared once. Approximately 0.49% of the sample belongs to the ten largest clones. For this clone: Its specific antigen is unknown. Base qualities were left out, and no much larger clone turns up one base away.

The starting material was CD4+ T cells from peripheral blood mononuclear cells, obtained in the first trimester of pregnancy. This TCR was recovered from a female donor with multiple sclerosis, enrolled in a pregnancy study. The sequence is built from TRBV6-6 and TRBJ1-6; there is no confident call for the D gene. The CDR3 corresponds to CASSQNENSPLHF. The DNA sequence is TGTGCCAGCAGTCAAAATGAGAATTCACCCCTCCACTTT.